Here is one TCR beta chain with its context. Its antigen is not identified. The data were obtained in a study of shared clonotypes between healthy human individuals. Notes on the study in general: Compared with clonotypes that all four donors shared, non-shared clonotypes had lower generation probabilities. The genetic and exposure-history diversity represented was limited by few donors. Clonotypes that were shared across a handful of donors made up around 4.6% of naive CD4 clonotypes.

The authors' processing: As immunoSEQ supplied junction-only sequences (without quality scores), filtering differed. Only in-frame clones appear in the TCRdb table, and some are missing; sequencing was by immunoSEQ multiplex PCR. V and J calls and clone size come straight from that table; D and trimming were deduced from the DNA. Of roughly 2,300,000 clones detected, 92% appear once; the ten largest clones hold 0.37%. CDR1 SGHNT and CDR2 YYREEE come from the germline V gene (reference sequence). CDR3 length: 15 amino acids. The V gene end was trimmed by 4 bases and the J gene end by 4 bases; junction bases not matched to a gene: 7.

The chain employs TRBV5-4 and TRBJ1-2, with TRBD1 matching 10 bases. The source material was naive CD4+ T cells from PBMCs. Subset described: CD45RA+ positively selected. The sequence came from a man younger than 35 in good health. Some clones in this sample may be carry-over from other donors' samples. The CDR3 loop is CASSPGRDRGYGYTF. Written as DNA, the CDR3 is TGTGCCAGCAGCCCCGGCCGGGACAGGGGCTATGGCTACACCTTC.